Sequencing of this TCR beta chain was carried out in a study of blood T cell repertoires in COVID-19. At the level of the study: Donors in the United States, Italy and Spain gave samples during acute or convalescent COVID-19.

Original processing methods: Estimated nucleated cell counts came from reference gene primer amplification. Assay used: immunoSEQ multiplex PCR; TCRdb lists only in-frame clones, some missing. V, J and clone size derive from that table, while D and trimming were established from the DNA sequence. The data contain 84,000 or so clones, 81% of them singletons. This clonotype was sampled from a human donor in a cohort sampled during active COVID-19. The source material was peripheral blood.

The CDR3 loop reads CASIRGGSYNEQFF. DNA of the CDR3: TGTGCCAGCATCCGGGGGGGCTCCTACAATGAGCAGTTCTTC. The genes are TRBV6-5 and TRBJ2-1, with 8 positions matching TRBD2. The CDR3 totals 14 residues. Germline-derived CDR1 and CDR2 are MNHEY and SVGAGI. V lost 7 bases to trimming and J lost 0 bases; unmatched junction nucleotides: 2.